The present T cell receptor beta chain was sequenced within a study of blood T cells in healthy people across ages (dated by TCRdb to between 2014 and 2017). About the investigation overall: In model experiments, roughly one uniquely barcoded TCR beta cDNA molecule per two T cells was captured by template switching. The study measured age-related changes in TCR beta repertoire diversity using deep sequencing normalized with unique cDNA molecular identifiers. For two donors (one aged 18 to 29 and one aged 80 or older), the study analyzed two additional independent replicas of 1 million unique cDNA reads from the same blood draw. To avoid experimental bias, donors of different ages were distributed randomly across sequencing lanes. Donors were grouped into four age groups: young (average approximately 16 years), middle-aged (39), aged (roughly 62) and long-lived (roughly 80). Study-wide conclusions, independent of this receptor: Observed TCR beta diversity per million T cells fell roughly linearly with age, and a significant reduction was already apparent by age roughly 40. Because profiling used bulk unsorted PBMCs, naive and antigen-experienced compartments could not be compared conclusively. Donor CMV infection status was unknown, potentially confounding age-related changes in expanded clonotypes. Total diversity estimates from one million sequenced T cells were considered lower bounds and underestimates. The long-lived group showed more naive CD4+ T cells, fewer expanded clones and increased TCR diversity than the aged group, suggesting age selection. There was a strong correlation between observed TCR beta diversity and the percentage of naive T cells measured by flow cytometry.

Concerning this clonotype: Its antigen remains undetermined. One base away there is no much larger clone; base qualities are not given.

Systemically healthy Caucasian individuals from Russia, around 39 in total and aged roughly 6 to 100 years, were included as donors. Around 10 milliliters of peripheral blood were drawn from each donor into EDTA-treated Vacutainer tubes. Ficoll-Paque density-gradient centrifugation was used to isolate PBMCs, with at least 7 million per sample. Trizol reagent was used to extract total RNA from the PBMCs, yielding at least 5.5 micrograms per sample. For every donor, flow cytometry on a PBMC aliquot measured the percentage of naive CD45RAhigh/CD27high T cells. CDR1 and CDR2, per the germline V gene, are MNHNS and SASEGT. The CDR3 spans 14 residues, from the cysteine through the phenylalanine. Only the CDR3 region is kept as DNA, spanning 42 bases read in frame from base 1. V drops 2 bases and J drops 5 bases, leaving 7 bases in between. The library relied on 5' RACE. Sequencing was performed on an Illumina HiSeq 2500. A second 7 to 11 cycle PCR used a sample-barcoded 5' primer and a J-beta primer mix. A unique molecular identifier was introduced onto each TCR beta cDNA molecule by a template-switch 5' adaptor carrying 12 random nucleotides. Each sample yielded at least 3 million CDR3-containing paired-end reads. First-strand cDNA was synthesized from all RNA with the Mint cDNA synthesis kit, primed by a TRBC-specific oligonucleotide. Following uracil-DNA glycosylase treatment, a first 18-cycle PCR with universal primers M1SS and BC2_uni_R was performed on all cDNA. As for the authors' bioinformatics: Each sample was normalized by randomly selecting 1 million high-quality reads, each carrying a distinct molecular identifier. Reads sharing molecular identifiers were discarded rather than binned into consensus sequences. MiTCR, run with a Q25 quality threshold and the strictest error-elimination algorithm, handled CDR3 identification, clonotype clustering and error correction. A nonparametric unseen species model with Euler transformation was used to estimate lower-bound total TCR beta diversity. TCRdb reprocessed the public reads (quality trimming at Q25 with fastp, clone calling with MiXCR) and kept in-frame beta chains. Each entry is one CDR3 protein sequence, shown with its most common DNA and genes. TCRdb, rather than the study authors, made the V and J calls. The sample data list approximately 350,000 distinct CDR3 sequences, and about 55% of these were observed just once. Of the sample, around 49% is held by the ten largest clones.

Material for sequencing was blood. The TCR sequence derives from a man aged 55 to 70 in good health. The sequence is built from TRBV6-1 and TRBJ1-6; the D gene is not confidently resolved. This receptor carries the CDR3 CASSEQADNSPLHF. The DNA sequence is TGTGCCAGCAGTGAACAGGCCGATAATTCACCCCTCCACTTT.